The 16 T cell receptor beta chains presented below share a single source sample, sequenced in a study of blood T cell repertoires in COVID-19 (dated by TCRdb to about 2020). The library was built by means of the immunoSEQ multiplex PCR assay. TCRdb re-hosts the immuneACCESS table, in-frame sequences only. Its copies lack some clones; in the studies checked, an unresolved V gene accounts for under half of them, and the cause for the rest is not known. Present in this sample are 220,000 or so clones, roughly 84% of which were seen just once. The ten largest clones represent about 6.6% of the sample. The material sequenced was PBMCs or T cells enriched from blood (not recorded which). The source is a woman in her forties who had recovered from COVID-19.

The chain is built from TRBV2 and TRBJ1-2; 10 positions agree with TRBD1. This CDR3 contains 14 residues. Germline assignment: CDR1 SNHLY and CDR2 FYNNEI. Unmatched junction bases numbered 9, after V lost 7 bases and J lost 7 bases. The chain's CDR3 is CASIKDRGLSGYTF. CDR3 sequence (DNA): TGTGCCAGCATCAAAGACAGGGGGCTCTCTGGCTACACCTTC.

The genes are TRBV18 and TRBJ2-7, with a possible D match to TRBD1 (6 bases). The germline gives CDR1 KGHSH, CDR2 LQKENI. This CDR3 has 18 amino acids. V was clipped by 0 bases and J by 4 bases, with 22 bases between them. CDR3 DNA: TGTGCCAGCTCACCACCGGGAATACAGGGCCCAAGAACTTACGAGCAGTACGTC. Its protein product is CASSPPGIQGPRTYEQYV.

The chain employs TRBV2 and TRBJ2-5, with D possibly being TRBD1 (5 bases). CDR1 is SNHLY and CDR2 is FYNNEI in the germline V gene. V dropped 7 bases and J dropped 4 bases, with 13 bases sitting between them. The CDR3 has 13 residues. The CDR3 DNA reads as TGTGCCAGCACCCCCCAAAGGGGAGAGACCCAGTACTTC. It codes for CASTPQRGETQYF.

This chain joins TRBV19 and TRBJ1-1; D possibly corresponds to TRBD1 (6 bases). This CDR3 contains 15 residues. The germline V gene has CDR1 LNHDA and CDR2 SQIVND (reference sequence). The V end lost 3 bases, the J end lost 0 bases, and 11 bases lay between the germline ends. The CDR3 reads CASSIQGQMNTEAFF. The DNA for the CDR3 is TGTGCCAGTAGTATCCAAGGACAGATGAACACTGAAGCTTTCTTT.

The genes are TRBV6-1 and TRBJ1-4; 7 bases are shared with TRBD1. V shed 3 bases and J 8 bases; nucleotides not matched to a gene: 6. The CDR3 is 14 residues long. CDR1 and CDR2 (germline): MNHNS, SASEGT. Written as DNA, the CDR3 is TGTGCCAGCAGTGATGGAGGGGGCAAAGAAAAACTGTTTTTT. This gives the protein CASSDGGGKEKLFF.

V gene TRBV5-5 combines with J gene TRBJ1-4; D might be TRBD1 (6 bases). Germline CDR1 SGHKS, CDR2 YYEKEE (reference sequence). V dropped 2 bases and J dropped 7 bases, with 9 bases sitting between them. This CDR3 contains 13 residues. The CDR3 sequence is CASSFGTSEKLFF. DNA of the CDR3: TGTGCCAGCAGCTTCGGGACATCTGAAAAACTGTTTTTT. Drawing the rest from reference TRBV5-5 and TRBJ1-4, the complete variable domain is DAGVTQSPTHLIKTRGQQVTLRCSPISGHKSVSWYQQVLGQGPQFIFQYYEKEERGRGNFPDRFSARQFPNYSSELNVNALLLGDSALYLCASSFGTSEKLFFGSGTQLSVL.

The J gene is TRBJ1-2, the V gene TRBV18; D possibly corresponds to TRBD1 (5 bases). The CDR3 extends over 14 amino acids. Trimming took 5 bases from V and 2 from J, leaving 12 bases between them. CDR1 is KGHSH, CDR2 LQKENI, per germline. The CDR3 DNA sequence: TGTGCCAGCTCATCAGGGAGGAGAAACTATGGCTACACCTTC. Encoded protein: CASSSGRRNYGYTF.

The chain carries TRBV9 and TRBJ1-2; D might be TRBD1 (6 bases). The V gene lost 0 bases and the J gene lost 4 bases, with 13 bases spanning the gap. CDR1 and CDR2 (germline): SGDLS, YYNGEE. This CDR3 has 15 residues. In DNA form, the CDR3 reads TGTGCCAGCAGCGTAGGTTCAGGGGCTCCCTATGGCTACACCTTC. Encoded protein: CASSVGSGAPYGYTF.

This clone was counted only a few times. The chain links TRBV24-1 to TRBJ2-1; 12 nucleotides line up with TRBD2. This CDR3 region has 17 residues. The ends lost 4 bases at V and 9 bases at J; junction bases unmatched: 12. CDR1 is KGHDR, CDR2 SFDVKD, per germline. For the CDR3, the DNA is TGTGCCACCAGTGACCGAGTCGGACTAGCGGGAAAGGGTGAGCAGTTCTTC. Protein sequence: CATSDRVGLAGKGEQFF.

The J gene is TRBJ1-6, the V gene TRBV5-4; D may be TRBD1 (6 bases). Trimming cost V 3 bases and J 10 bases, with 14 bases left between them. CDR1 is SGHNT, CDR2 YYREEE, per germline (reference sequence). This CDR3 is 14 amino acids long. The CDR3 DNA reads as TGTGCCAGCAGCTCCACCAGGGGAAACTCACCCCTCCACTTT. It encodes CASSSTRGNSPLHF. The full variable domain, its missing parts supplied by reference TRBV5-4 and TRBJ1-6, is ETGVTQSPTHLIKTRGQQVTLRCSSQSGHNTVSWYQQALGQGPQFIFQYYREEENGRGNFPPRFSGLQFPNYSSELNVNALELDDSALYLCASSSTRGNSPLHFGNGTRLTVT.

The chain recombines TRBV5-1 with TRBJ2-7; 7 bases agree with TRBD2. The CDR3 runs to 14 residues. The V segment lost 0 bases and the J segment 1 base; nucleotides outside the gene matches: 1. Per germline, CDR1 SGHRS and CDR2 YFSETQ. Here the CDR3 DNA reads TGCGCCAGCAGCTTGGAGCGGGGTTCCTACGAGCAGTACTTC. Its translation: CASSLERGSYEQYF.

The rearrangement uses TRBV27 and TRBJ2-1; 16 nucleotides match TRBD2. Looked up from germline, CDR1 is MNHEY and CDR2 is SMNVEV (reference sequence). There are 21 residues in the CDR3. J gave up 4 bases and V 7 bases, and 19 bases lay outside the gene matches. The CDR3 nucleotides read TGTGCCAGCAACCCGGGGGGAATACCGGGACTAGCGGGAGGGGAATACAATGAGCAGTTCTTC. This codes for CASNPGGIPGLAGGEYNEQFF.

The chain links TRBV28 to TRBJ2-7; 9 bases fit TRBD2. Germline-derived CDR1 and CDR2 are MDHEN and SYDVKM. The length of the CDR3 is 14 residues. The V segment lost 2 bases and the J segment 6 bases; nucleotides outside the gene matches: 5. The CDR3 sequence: CASSLEREVGEQYF. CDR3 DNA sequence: TGTGCCAGCAGTTTAGAGCGGGAGGTCGGCGAGCAGTACTTC.

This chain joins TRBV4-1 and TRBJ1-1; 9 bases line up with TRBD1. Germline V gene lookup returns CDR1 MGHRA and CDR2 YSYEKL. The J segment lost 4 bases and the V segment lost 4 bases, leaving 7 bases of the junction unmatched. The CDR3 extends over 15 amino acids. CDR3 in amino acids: CASSRTGTGLTEAFF. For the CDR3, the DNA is TGCGCCAGCAGCCGAACCGGGACAGGGCTCACTGAAGCTTTCTTT.

The CDR3 reads CASSVGQGTNTGELFF. The DNA of the CDR3 is TGTGCCAGCAGCGTAGGCCAGGGGACGAACACCGGGGAGCTGTTTTTT. The chain joins TRBV9 to TRBJ2-2; D is perhaps TRBD1 (6 bases). V lost 0 bases, J lost 0 bases, and 9 bases lay in between. Germline V gene lookup returns CDR1 SGDLS and CDR2 YYNGEE. The CDR3 covers 16 residues.

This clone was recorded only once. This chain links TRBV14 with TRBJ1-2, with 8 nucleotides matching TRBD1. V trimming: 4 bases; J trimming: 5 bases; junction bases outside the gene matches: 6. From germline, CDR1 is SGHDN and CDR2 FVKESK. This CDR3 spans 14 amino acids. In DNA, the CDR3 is TGTGCCAGCAGCCCGAGGCAGGGGGCATATGGCTACACCTTC. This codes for CASSPRQGAYGYTF.